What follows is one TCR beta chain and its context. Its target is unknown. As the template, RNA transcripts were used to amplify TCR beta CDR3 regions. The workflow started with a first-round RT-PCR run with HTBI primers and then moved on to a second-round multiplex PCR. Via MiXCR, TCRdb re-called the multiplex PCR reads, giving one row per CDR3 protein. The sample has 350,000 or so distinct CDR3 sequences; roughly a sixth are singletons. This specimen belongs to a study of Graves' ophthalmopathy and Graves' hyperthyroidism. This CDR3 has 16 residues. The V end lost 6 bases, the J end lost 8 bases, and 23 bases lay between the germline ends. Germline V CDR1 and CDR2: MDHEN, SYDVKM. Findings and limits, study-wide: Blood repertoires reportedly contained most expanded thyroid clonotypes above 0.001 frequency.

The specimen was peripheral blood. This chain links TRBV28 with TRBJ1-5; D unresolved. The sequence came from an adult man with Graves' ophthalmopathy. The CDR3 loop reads CASRPSSDRPREPQHF. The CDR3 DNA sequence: TGTGCCAGCAGACCGTCCTCGGACCGCCCAAGGGAGCCCCAGCATTTT.